The 6 T cell receptor beta chains below were found in one sample sequenced in a study of cytomegalovirus exposure and HLA in healthy donors. The method was immunoSEQ multiplex PCR; TCRdb's version includes in-frame clones alone and lacks a portion of them. Here the sample spans some 71,000 clones, approximately 94% being singletons. Sequenced sample: PBMCs. The source is a woman under 30 in good health and CMV-seronegative.

V gene TRBV7-9 combines with J gene TRBJ1-1; no clear D. The V gene lost 5 bases and the J gene lost 2 bases, with 12 bases spanning the gap. CDR1 SEHNR and CDR2 FQNEAQ come from the germline V gene (reference sequence). CDR3 length equals 14 residues. CDR3 protein: CASSPRGSNTEAFF. CDR3 nucleotide sequence: TGTGCCAGCAGCCCTCGGGGAAGTAACACTGAAGCTTTCTTT.

The rearrangement links TRBV6-5 to TRBJ1-2; D is possibly TRBD1 (5 bases). Germline values: CDR1 MNHEY, CDR2 SVGAGI. CDR3 length equals 14 residues. V was trimmed by 7 bases and J by 7 bases, leaving 19 bases between them. CDR3 loop: CASKGPSGSIGYTF. For the CDR3, the DNA is TGTGCCAGCAAGGGGCCATCAGGGTCTATTGGCTACACCTTC.

The chain is built from TRBV11-2 and TRBJ2-7; D is uncertain. Germline CDR1 is SGHAT and CDR2 is FQNNGV. The CDR3 totals 12 residues. Between the trimmed V and J ends, which lost 1 base and 3 bases, there was a span of 4 bases. The CDR3: CASSLVGYEQYF. The CDR3 DNA reads as TGTGCCAGCAGCTTAGTCGGCTACGAGCAGTACTTC. Full variable domain (missing parts from reference TRBV11-2 and TRBJ2-7): EAGVAQSPRYKIIEKRQSVAFWCNPISGHATLYWYQQILGQGPKLLIQFQNNGVVDDSQLPKDRFSAERLKGVDSTLKIQPAKLEDSAVYLCASSLVGYEQYFGPGTRLTVT.

The chain has TRBV25-1 and TRBJ2-3; TRBD2 aligns across 11 bases. The J segment lost 2 bases and the V segment lost 6 bases, leaving 4 bases of the junction unmatched. Germline V gives CDR1 MGHDK, CDR2 SYGVNS. The CDR3 has 15 amino acids. The CDR3 sequence is CASRDSGRDTDTQYF. For the CDR3, the DNA is TGTGCCAGCAGAGATAGCGGGAGGGACACAGATACGCAGTATTTT.

This chain uses TRBV27 with TRBJ2-3; 7 nucleotides match TRBD1. CDR1 MNHEY and CDR2 SMNVEV come from the germline V gene (reference sequence). This CDR3 contains 15 residues. Germline trimming cut 5 bases from V and 1 base from J; bases unmatched to any gene: 6. CDR3 bases: TGTGCCAGCAGTCCCGGACAGGCTGGCACAGATACGCAGTATTTT. Protein product: CASSPGQAGTDTQYF.

The J gene is TRBJ1-2, the V gene TRBV19; maybe TRBD1 (5 bases). Looked up from germline, CDR1 is LNHDA and CDR2 is SQIVND (reference sequence). The CDR3 length is 12 residues. V was trimmed by 6 bases and J by 4 bases, leaving 9 bases between them. CDR3 coding DNA: TGTGCCAGTAGGCAGGGTGTCTATGGCTACACCTTC. Translated, it gives CASRQGVYGYTF.